This T cell receptor (beta chain) was sequenced for a study of blood T cell repertoires in COVID-19. V dropped 2 bases and J dropped 2 bases, with 13 bases sitting between them. This CDR3 spans 16 amino acids. Germline V gene sequence: CDR1 SEHNR, CDR2 FQNEAQ (reference sequence). Generated by immunoSEQ multiplex PCR, the TCRdb table keeps only in-frame clones and is missing some. Of about 78,000 clones listed, around 90% were seen once; the top ten hold around 4.5%. Sequencing was carried out using peripheral blood. The rearrangement uses TRBV7-9 and TRBJ2-1; D possibly corresponds to TRBD2 (6 bases). The receptor's source is a woman older than 75 with active or convalescent COVID-19. The CDR3: CASSLSWRGAYNEQFF. The CDR3 nucleotides read TGTGCCAGCAGCTTATCGTGGCGGGGAGCCTACAATGAGCAGTTCTTC. The full variable domain, rest sourced from reference TRBV7-9 and TRBJ2-1, is DTGVSQNPRHKITKRGQNVTFRCDPISEHNRLYWYRQTLGQGPEFLTYFQNEAQLEKSRLLSDRFSAERPKGSFSTLEIQRTEQGDSAMYLCASSLSWRGAYNEQFFGPGTRLTVL.